These T cell receptor beta chains were read from a single sample in a study of CD8 T cells in Susac syndrome. TCRdb called the immunoSEQ multiplex PCR reads again in MiXCR, with one record for every CDR3 protein. The table includes about 290,000 distinct CDR3 sequences, around 89% detected once. Source material: CD8+ T cells from PBMCs. All receptors come from a human donor with multiple sclerosis. Both conserved end residues are part of each CDR3. The D gene is left open where the match is weak. For some rows the clone size is stated as once, few or many, or as a class when expanded; others skip it.

V gene	J gene	D gene	clone size	CDR3 protein	CDR3 DNA
TRBV11-3	TRBJ2-3	-	-	CASSDRDSGTDTQYF	TGTGCCAGCAGCGACCGGGACTCAGGCACAGATACGCAGTATTTT
TRBV27	TRBJ1-5	-	-	CASSSIRVNQPQHF	TGTGCCAGCAGTTCAATCAGGGTCAATCAGCCCCAGCATTTT
TRBV28	TRBJ2-1	TRBD2	-	CASRLLAPAWYNEQFF	TGTGCCAGCAGACTACTAGCGCCTGCTTGGTACAATGAGCAGTTCTTC
TRBV7-2	TRBJ1-3	-	-	CASSLDSGDGNTIYF	TGTGCCAGCAGCCTAGACAGTGGGGATGGAAACACCATATATTTT
TRBV19	TRBJ1-5	-	once	CASSPATRGNQPQHF	TGTGCCAGTAGTCCTGCGACAAGGGGGAATCAGCCCCAGCATTTT
TRBV10-3	TRBJ1-1	TRBD1	-	CAIRAGQHTEAFF	TGTGCCATCAGGGCGGGACAGCACACTGAAGCTTTCTTT
TRBV6-5	TRBJ2-7	-	-	CASTLGGGGDEQYF	TGTGCCAGCACCCTAGGGGGGGGCGGGGACGAGCAGTACTTC
TRBV4-3	TRBJ1-4	-	-	CASSQDGVTNEKLFF	TGCGCCAGCAGCCAAGATGGGGTGACTAATGAAAAACTGTTTTTT
TRBV5-4	TRBJ2-2	-	-	CASSPLGQNTGELFF	TGTGCCAGCAGCCCCCTGGGTCAAAACACCGGGGAGCTGTTTTTT
TRBV7-8	TRBJ2-3	-	-	CASSLGSGHSTDTQYF	TGTGCCAGCAGCTTAGGGTCAGGCCACAGCACAGATACGCAGTATTTT
TRBV21-1	TRBJ2-6	-	-	CASSKVDGSSGANVLTF	TGTGCCAGCAGCAAAGTGGACGGGAGCTCTGGGGCCAACGTCCTGACTTTC
TRBV10-3	TRBJ2-2	-	-	CATRETVNTGELFF	TGTGCCACCAGGGAGACGGTGAACACCGGGGAGCTGTTTTTT
TRBV5-6	TRBJ2-7	TRBD2	-	CASSLEPGLAQEEQYF	TGTGCCAGCAGCCTGGAACCGGGACTAGCCCAAGAGGAGCAGTACTTC
TRBV12-3/TRBV12-4	TRBJ2-3	-	-	CASSALSRGTDTQYF	TGTGCCAGCTCCGCCCTGAGTCGAGGCACAGATACGCAGTATTTT
TRBV28	TRBJ2-7	-	-	CASSWAGAYEQYF	TGTGCCAGCAGTTGGGCCGGGGCCTACGAGCAGTACTTC
TRBV19	TRBJ2-7	TRBD1	-	CASGTGVEYEQYF	TGTGCCAGCGGGACAGGGGTCGAGTACGAGCAGTACTTC
TRBV2	TRBJ2-7	-	-	CASLAYEQYF	TGTGCCAGCTTAGCCTACGAGCAGTACTTC
TRBV20-1	TRBJ1-2	-	-	CSARGLAYGYTF	TGCAGTGCTAGGGGTCTGGCCTATGGCTACACCTTC
TRBV15	TRBJ2-2	TRBD1	-	CATRGDRGVTGELFF	TGTGCCACCAGAGGAGACAGGGGGGTCACCGGGGAGCTGTTTTTT
TRBV18	TRBJ2-1	TRBD2	-	CASSPGQGTRLDEQFF	TGTGCCAGCTCACCAGGGCAGGGGACTAGGCTCGATGAGCAGTTCTTC
TRBV7-6	TRBJ2-1	-	once	CASSPGRGIDEQFF	TGTGCCAGCAGCCCAGGTCGGGGGATTGATGAGCAGTTCTTC
TRBV7-9	TRBJ2-5	-	-	CASSSTGVQETQYF	TGTGCCAGCAGCTCGACAGGTGTCCAAGAGACCCAGTACTTC